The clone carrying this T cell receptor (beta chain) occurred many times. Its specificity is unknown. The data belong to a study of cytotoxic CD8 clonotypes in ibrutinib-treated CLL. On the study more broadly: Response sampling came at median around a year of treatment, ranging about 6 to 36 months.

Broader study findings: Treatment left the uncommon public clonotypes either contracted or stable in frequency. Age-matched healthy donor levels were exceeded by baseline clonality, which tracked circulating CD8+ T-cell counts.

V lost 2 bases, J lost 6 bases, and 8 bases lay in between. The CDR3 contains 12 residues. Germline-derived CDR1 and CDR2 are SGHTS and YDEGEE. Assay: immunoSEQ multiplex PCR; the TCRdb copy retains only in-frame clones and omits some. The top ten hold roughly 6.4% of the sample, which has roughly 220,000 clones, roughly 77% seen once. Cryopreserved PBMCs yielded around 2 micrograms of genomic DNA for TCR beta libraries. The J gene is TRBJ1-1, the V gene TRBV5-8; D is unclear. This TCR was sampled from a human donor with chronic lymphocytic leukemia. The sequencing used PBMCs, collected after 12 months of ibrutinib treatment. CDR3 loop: CASSFWFSEAFF. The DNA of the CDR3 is TGTGCCAGCAGCTTTTGGTTCTCTGAAGCTTTCTTT.